These T cell receptor beta chains were read from a single sample in a study of blood T cell repertoires in COVID-19. Profiling relied on immunoSEQ multiplex PCR, and the TCRdb table lists in-frame clones only, not all of them. This table holds some 320,000 clones, about 91% found once. The sequencing sample was made of peripheral blood. These receptors came from a woman aged 30 to 39 who had recovered from COVID-19. CDR3s include the opening cysteine and the closing phenylalanine or tryptophan.

CDR3aa	v_gene	j_gene
CASSRTGEQYF	TRBV6-5	TRBJ2-7
CSVDRYNEQFF	TRBV29-1	TRBJ2-1
CASSIAGTANYGYTF	TRBV19	TRBJ1-2
CASSSTPRTSGTGELFF	TRBV7-8	TRBJ2-2
CAWSRAGGKYEQYF	TRBV30	TRBJ2-7
CSVEETQRGGRYF	TRBV29-1	TRBJ2-3
CASSRAAGGPGDEQFF	TRBV7-3	TRBJ2-1
CAWRTRSDTQYF	TRBV30	TRBJ2-3
CASSKTGGSQPQHF	TRBV2	TRBJ1-5
CASSLGGRGYTF	TRBV6-5	TRBJ1-2
CSVERTGRSNYGYTF	TRBV29-1	TRBJ1-2
CASSLVSDTIYF	TRBV7-9	TRBJ1-3
CASSPYNRGLGEKLFF	TRBV7-2	TRBJ1-4
CASSSPGQGQPQHF	TRBV6-5	TRBJ1-5
CASRDAGRGPYEQYF	TRBV6-1	TRBJ2-7
CASSLAPAVEAFF	TRBV7-2	TRBJ1-1
CASSQDLGTNYGYTF	TRBV3-1/TRBV3-2	TRBJ1-2
CASSPPSGSNLGAFF	TRBV18	TRBJ1-1
CASSQILTGKGGGELFF	TRBV4-1	TRBJ2-2
CASRTGYANTGELFF	TRBV9	TRBJ2-2
CASSPSGQLNEKLFF	TRBV18	TRBJ1-4
CASSLPYPGTRHKHNYGYTF	TRBV5-1	TRBJ1-2
CASSSRTNQPQHF	TRBV3-1/TRBV3-2	TRBJ1-5
CASSPSGGYGNTIYF	TRBV7-8	TRBJ1-3
CASSKVDRGPGSQPQHF	TRBV21-1	TRBJ1-5
CASSVDGRDQPQHF	TRBV9	TRBJ1-5
CAGTATGANTEAFF	TRBV27	TRBJ1-1
CASSPRVGLEHTDTQYF	TRBV9	TRBJ2-3
CASSFAGGYNEQFF	TRBV5-1	TRBJ2-1
CASSDRDSSYEQYF	TRBV13	TRBJ2-7
CASSQGFAYEQYF	TRBV4-3	TRBJ2-7
CSASVGAVRTEAFF	TRBV20-1	TRBJ1-1
CASRRTGERNTEAFF	TRBV5-1	TRBJ1-1
CASSLLGTGGAFF	TRBV7-3	TRBJ1-1
CASSLRTGRYLSYNEQFF	TRBV7-3	TRBJ2-1
CASSTSGTDTQYF	TRBV19	TRBJ2-3
CAWKKWVESGGF	TRBV30	TRBJ1-3
CASRQGAVSYNEQFF	TRBV11-2	TRBJ2-1
CSVEDLGTRAFF	TRBV29-1	TRBJ1-1
CASSLQGYEQYF	TRBV28	TRBJ2-7
CASSVAGDYEQYF	TRBV9	TRBJ2-7
CASSLSLDRSLNTEAFF	TRBV7-9	TRBJ1-1